The rows below give T cell receptor beta chains drawn from one sample of a study of shared clonotypes between healthy human individuals. The assay was immunoSEQ multiplex PCR, and TCRdb's table has in-frame clones only and misses some. The sample contains 2 million to 2.5 million clones, under 97% of which appear only once. The sample was naive CD4+ T cells sorted from blood. The receptors were sampled from a young man in good health. Each CDR3 is given with its conserved first and last residue. The order of the fields is V gene, J gene, CDR3 protein.

V gene: TRBV11-3
J gene: TRBJ2-3
CDR3 protein: CASSLGASGSTDTQYF

V gene: TRBV11-2
J gene: TRBJ2-5
CDR3 protein: CASSLIFGDQETQYF

V gene: TRBV4-1
J gene: TRBJ2-1
CDR3 protein: CASSPGEGSYNEQFF

V gene: TRBV7-9
J gene: TRBJ2-3
CDR3 protein: CASSLPGGTQYF

V gene: TRBV7-2
J gene: TRBJ1-2
CDR3 protein: CASSPWGDRSYGYTF

V gene: TRBV18
J gene: TRBJ2-1
CDR3 protein: CASSPAGNEQFF

V gene: TRBV11-3
J gene: TRBJ2-3
CDR3 protein: CASSRRWQSPLLRTDTQYF

V gene: TRBV9
J gene: TRBJ2-2
CDR3 protein: CASSVQVTSGSTGELFF

V gene: TRBV4-3
J gene: TRBJ2-1
CDR3 protein: CASSQGILGPYNEQFF

V gene: TRBV4-1
J gene: TRBJ2-2
CDR3 protein: CASSQDAEVAGELFF

V gene: TRBV6-5
J gene: TRBJ1-2
CDR3 protein: CASSSGLGRVYTF

V gene: TRBV9
J gene: TRBJ2-5
CDR3 protein: CASSKDLIETQYF

V gene: TRBV10-3
J gene: TRBJ2-7
CDR3 protein: CAISEGVSEQYF

V gene: TRBV6-5
J gene: TRBJ2-1
CDR3 protein: CASSYSVRSYEQFF

V gene: TRBV19
J gene: TRBJ2-7
CDR3 protein: CASSTQVYGPYEQYF

V gene: TRBV2
J gene: TRBJ2-1
CDR3 protein: CASSEQGYEQFF

V gene: TRBV28
J gene: TRBJ1-5
CDR3 protein: CATEVGNQPQHF

V gene: TRBV29-1
J gene: TRBJ2-1
CDR3 protein: CSVGFGQGAGEQFF

V gene: TRBV5-4
J gene: TRBJ2-3
CDR3 protein: CASSLVFTDTQYF

V gene: TRBV21-1
J gene: TRBJ2-4
CDR3 protein: CASSTKRKANIQYF

V gene: TRBV10-3
J gene: TRBJ1-6
CDR3 protein: CAISEAQGNSPLHF

V gene: TRBV19
J gene: TRBJ2-7
CDR3 protein: CASSGGLAGVYEQYF

V gene: TRBV5-4
J gene: TRBJ2-1
CDR3 protein: CASSLFPNEQFF

V gene: TRBV16
J gene: TRBJ2-6
CDR3 protein: CASSQTTGSGANVLTF

V gene: TRBV5-1
J gene: TRBJ1-5
CDR3 protein: CASSLALGAGQPQHF

V gene: TRBV7-2
J gene: TRBJ2-2
CDR3 protein: CASSLASGNTGELFF

V gene: TRBV27
J gene: TRBJ1-6
CDR3 protein: CASSFAGNNSPLHF

V gene: TRBV5-1
J gene: TRBJ2-6
CDR3 protein: CASSLEGAQSSGANVLTF

V gene: TRBV6-5
J gene: TRBJ1-1
CDR3 protein: CASMGRRNTEAFF

V gene: TRBV11-2
J gene: TRBJ2-7
CDR3 protein: CASSLDAGSYEQYF

V gene: TRBV5-1
J gene: TRBJ1-2
CDR3 protein: CASSLEMGQATNYGYTF

V gene: TRBV9
J gene: TRBJ1-1
CDR3 protein: CASSAEAPGTGGTEAFF

V gene: TRBV4-3
J gene: TRBJ2-7
CDR3 protein: CASSQAVFYEQYF

V gene: TRBV5-1
J gene: TRBJ2-4
CDR3 protein: CASKPGIGDIQYF

V gene: TRBV5-4
J gene: TRBJ2-1
CDR3 protein: CASSLGLSSYNEQFF